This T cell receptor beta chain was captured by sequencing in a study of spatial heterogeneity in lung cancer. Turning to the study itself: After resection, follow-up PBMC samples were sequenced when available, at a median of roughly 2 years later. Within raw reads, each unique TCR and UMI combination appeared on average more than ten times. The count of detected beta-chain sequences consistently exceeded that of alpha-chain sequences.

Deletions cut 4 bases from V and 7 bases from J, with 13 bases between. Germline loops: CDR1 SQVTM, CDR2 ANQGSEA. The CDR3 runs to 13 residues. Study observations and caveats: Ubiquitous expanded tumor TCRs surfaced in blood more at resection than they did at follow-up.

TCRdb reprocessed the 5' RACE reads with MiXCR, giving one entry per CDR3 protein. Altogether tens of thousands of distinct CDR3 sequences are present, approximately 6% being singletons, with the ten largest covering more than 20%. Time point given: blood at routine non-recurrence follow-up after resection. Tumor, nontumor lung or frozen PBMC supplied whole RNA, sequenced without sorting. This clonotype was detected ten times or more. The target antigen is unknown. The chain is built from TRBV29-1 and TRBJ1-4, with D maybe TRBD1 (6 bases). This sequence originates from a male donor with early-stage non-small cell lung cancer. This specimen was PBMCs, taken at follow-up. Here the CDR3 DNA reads TGCAGCGTTGTTCCGGGGGGCAGTGAAAAACTGTTTTTT. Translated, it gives CSVVPGGSEKLFF.